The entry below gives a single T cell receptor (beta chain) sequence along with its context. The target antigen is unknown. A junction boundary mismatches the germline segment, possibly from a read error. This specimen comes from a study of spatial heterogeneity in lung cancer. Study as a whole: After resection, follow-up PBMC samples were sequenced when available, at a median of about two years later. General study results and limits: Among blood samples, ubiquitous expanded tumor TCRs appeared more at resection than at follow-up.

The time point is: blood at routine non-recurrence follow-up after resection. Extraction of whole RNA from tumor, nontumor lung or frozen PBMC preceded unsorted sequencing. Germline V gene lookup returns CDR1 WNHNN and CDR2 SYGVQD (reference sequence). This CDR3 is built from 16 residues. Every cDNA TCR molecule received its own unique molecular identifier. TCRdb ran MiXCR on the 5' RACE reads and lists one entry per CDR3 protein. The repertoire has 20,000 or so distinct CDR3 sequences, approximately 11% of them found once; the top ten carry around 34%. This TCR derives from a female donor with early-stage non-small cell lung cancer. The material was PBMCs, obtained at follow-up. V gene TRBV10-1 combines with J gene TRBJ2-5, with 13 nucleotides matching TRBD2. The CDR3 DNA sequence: TGTGCCAGCAGCCTCGGACTAGCGGGAGCCCAAGAGACCCAGTACTTC. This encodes CASSLGLAGAQETQYF.